The clone carrying this T cell receptor beta chain has more than one count but fewer than ten. Its matching antigen is unknown. This specimen belongs to a study of identical twins. Study observations and caveats: Cross-sectional statistical analysis was relied on for the conclusions, without the same donors being followed. Fewer insertions were carried by abundant cord blood beta clonotypes, but none was seen in memory repertoires.

All donors were healthy, and all were Caucasian. This CDR3 comprises 16 residues. V was clipped by 1 base and J by 4 bases; unmatched bases: 10. From germline, CDR1 is SEHNR and CDR2 FQNEAQ (reference sequence). In TCRdb, the 5' RACE reads were re-called with MiXCR into one record per CDR3 protein. The table lists 500,000 to 650,000 distinct CDR3 sequences, around 7.4% of them singletons. These data were also reused for a study on yellow fever vaccine responses in identical twins.

The chain has TRBV7-9 and TRBJ2-7, with 7 bases aligning to TRBD1. The sequencing sample was made of PBMCs. The sequence was obtained from a woman aged 18-35 years in good health. The CDR3 nucleotides are TGTGCCAGCAGCTTAGAAGGTAGGGGGCCGGAGTACGAGCAGTACTTC. Its translation is CASSLEGRGPEYEQYF.